The 3 T cell receptor beta chains reported below all come from one sample, sequenced in a study of PD-1 blockade in classical Hodgkin lymphoma. The repertoire was sequenced with immunoSEQ multiplex PCR; TCRdb's copy has only in-frame clones and lacks some. The sample gives about 98,000 clones, over 85% of which show up once; less than 3% is in the top ten. Each of the patients experienced relapse following autologous stem cell transplantation, and their brentuximab vedotin exposure differed. Sequences were derived from peripheral blood mononuclear cells (PBMCs), sampled at baseline. Receptors originate from a human donor with classical Hodgkin lymphoma.

This clone was counted a few times. The genes are TRBV28 and TRBJ1-2; 7 bases are shared with TRBD1. The CDR3 consists of 15 residues. Germline trimming cut 5 bases from V and 3 bases from J; bases unmatched to any gene: 9. The germline V gene encodes CDR1 MDHEN and CDR2 SYDVKM. CDR3 in amino acids: CASSPPRQGYYGYTF. The DNA of the CDR3 is TGTGCCAGCAGTCCGCCCCGACAGGGTTACTATGGCTACACCTTC.

The chain combines TRBV7-8 with TRBJ2-7; D is unresolved. In germline, CDR1 is SGHVS, CDR2 FQNEAQ. CDR3 length equals 14 residues. Deletions cut 1 base from V and 0 bases from J, with 7 bases between. In DNA form, the CDR3 reads TGTGCCAGCAGCTTAGGGGCGTACTCCTACGAGCAGTACTTC. Protein sequence: CASSLGAYSYEQYF.

The chain couples TRBV28 to TRBJ1-2, with unresolved D. The CDR3 consists of 12 residues. Looked up from germline, CDR1 is MDHEN and CDR2 is SYDVKM. The germline V and J ends were trimmed by 3 bases and 6 bases, with 8 bases remaining between them. The CDR3 DNA follows: TGTGCCAGCAGTTTCGGGATCAATGGCTACACCTTC. Its translation is CASSFGINGYTF.